One TCR beta chain is described in this entry. Its antigen target is currently unknown. One base away there is no much larger clone; base qualities are not given. CDR1 and CDR2 were assigned from the germline V gene (reference sequence) as SEHNR and FQNEAQ. The CDR3 runs 16 amino acids, cysteine and phenylalanine included. This entry keeps only the CDR3 DNA: 48 bases, framed from base 1. V lost 0 bases and J lost 7 bases; the stretch between them is 13 bases long. Genomic DNA was isolated from the sorted cells so that the TCRbeta CDR3 region could be sequenced. The immunoSEQ Assay was used to sequence the TCRbeta CDR3 regions. TCRdb took this table from immuneACCESS and kept in-frame rearrangements with V and J called. Such tables lack part of the clones; where checked against another copy, unresolved V genes explain under half of the gap, and the rest is unexplained. This sample comprises 20,000 to 25,000 clones, approximately 82% of them detected only once. Roughly 26% of the sample comes from the top ten.

These data originate in a study of OX40 agonist ivuxolimab in advanced cancers. Turning to the overall study: Ivuxolimab was a fully human IgG2 agonistic monoclonal antibody targeting the costimulatory receptor OX40 (CD134). A male proportion of roughly 80% and a mean age of roughly 55 years, ranging from about 23 to 79, were recorded for the dose-escalation cohort. Among the roughly 52 dose-escalation patients, some 20 had hepatocellular carcinoma, roughly 15 melanoma, 9 renal cell carcinoma and 9 head and neck cancer. The paper reports the monotherapy dose-escalation portion (N ≈ 50 patients) of the phase I ivuxolimab trial. Intravenous ivuxolimab was administered to patients every 2 weeks at six dose levels: 0.01, 0.1, 0.3, 1.5, 3 and 10 mg/kg. Prior anti-PD-1, anti-PD-L1 or anti-CTLA-4 therapy was permitted, and 35% to 40% of dose-escalation patients had received checkpoint inhibitors. Three dose-escalation patients achieved partial responses, one with hepatocellular carcinoma and two with cutaneous melanoma. Peripheral TCRbeta sequencing was intended to test whether TCR sequence diversity was altered and clonal T-cell expansion was caused by ivuxolimab.

Patients with a history of autoimmune disease or receiving systemic immunosuppression were excluded from the trial. Peripheral blood for TCR sequencing was collected from all dose cohorts at baseline, on cycle 4 day 1, and on cycle 7 day 1. Samples came from an open-label, multicenter, first-in-human phase I dose-escalation trial of ivuxolimab. Adults with locally advanced or metastatic melanoma, renal cell carcinoma, hepatocellular carcinoma or head and neck squamous cell carcinoma were enrolled in the trial. Before TCR sequencing, CD4+ and CD8+ T cells were separately sorted from peripheral blood. Overall results and qualifications from the work: In the 0.1-3.0 mg/kg groups, partial responders were among the patients with the lowest normalized peripheral clonal expansion, particularly in CD8+ T cells. The antigen specificity of the clonally expanded peripheral T cells was not determined. At doses from 0.1 to 3.0 mg/kg, clonal expansion was seen in both CD4+ and CD8+ blood T cells between baseline and week 6. After ivuxolimab, more expanded clones were found on average in CD8+ T cells than in CD4+ T cells. Low levels of normalized T-cell clonal expansion were also seen in some patients who did not respond.

This chain is built from TRBV7-9 and TRBJ1-6; 6 matching bases give a weak D call of TRBD1. Sequencing used CD4+ or CD8+ T cells sorted from blood, obtained in a trial of the OX40 agonist ivuxolimab. This receptor was taken from an adult with an advanced solid tumor such as melanoma, head and neck, liver or kidney cancer. The CDR3: CASSLALDSDNSPLHF. Read as DNA, the sequence is TGTGCCAGCAGCTTAGCCCTGGACAGCGACAATTCACCCCTCCACTTT.